The table lists the clone carrying this TCR beta chain with many counts. Its specificity is not known. These data come from a study of regulatory T cells in long-lasting Graves disease. General study points: Persistent disease preferred TRBV28, TRBJ1-2 and TRBJ2-5; new disease, TRBV20-1 and TRBJ2-1.

Arm-PCR of CDR3 regions with iRepertoire HTBI primers generated TCR beta libraries. TCRdb processed the multiplex PCR reads anew with MiXCR; each CDR3 protein has one entry. The profile shows 400,000 to 500,000 distinct CDR3 sequences, about 14% of them singletons. The CDR3 length is 18 residues. The junction had 12 bases not matched to a gene; V was cut back by 5 bases and J by 1 base. Germline lookup yields CDR1 SGHAT and CDR2 FQNNGV. Described time point: newly diagnosed GD, antithyroid drugs for less than 3 months. Following extraction of RNA from PBMCs, that RNA was used to make the TCR library. These data also formed part of another study, on T cells in Graves' hyperthyroidism and ophthalmopathy. That paper notes: Exclusions: uncontrolled infection, other autoimmune disease, pregnancy, lactation. The TCR CDR3 first-round RT-PCR relied on the HTBI primer set. Blood shared most expanded thyroid clonotypes above 0.001.

This sequence joins TRBV11-2 and TRBJ2-2; TRBD1 agrees at 8 bases. The sequenced sample was peripheral blood mononuclear cells (PBMCs), obtained at new diagnosis, from a patient treated with antithyroid drugs. The receptor comes from a woman aged 45-60 years with Graves disease. CDR3: CASSRPAGGLMNTGELFF. The CDR3 bases are TGTGCCAGCAGCCGACCGGCAGGGGGCTTAATGAACACCGGGGAGCTGTTTTTT.